This TCR beta chain is drawn from a study of early T cells in non-severe SARS-CoV-2 infection. In the study overall: Investigators sequenced bulk RNA drawn from unsorted whole blood, and chains remained unpaired.

Study-wide points: Anti-spike CD8 responses were favored in VDJdb matching, and private and CD4 specificities were missed.

About this clonotype: Its specificity is not known. Given a much more abundant clone one base away, this may be a read error.

The TCR library protocol attached unique molecular identifiers to the individual cDNA molecules. TCRdb processed the 5' RACE reads anew with MiXCR; each CDR3 protein has one entry. The sample has 85,000 to 100,000 distinct CDR3 sequences; 11% are singletons. The CDR3 contains 13 residues. The germline gives CDR1 MNHEY, CDR2 SMNVEV (reference sequence). Trimming stripped 3 bases from V and 6 bases from J, with 12 bases between. The material sequenced was whole blood. The V and J genes are TRBV27 and TRBJ2-7, with D possibly matching TRBD1 (6 bases). The sequence derives from an adult who was a healthcare worker with PCR-confirmed SARS-CoV-2 infection or an uninfected control (not recorded which). CDR3 nucleotide sequence: TGTGCCAGCAGTTTGGGGGCTACCTTCGAGCAGTACTTC. This translates into CASSLGATFEQYF.